This T cell receptor beta chain was sequenced during a study of T-cell memory formation after mild COVID-19. CDR1 is DFQATT and CDR2 is SNEGSKA in the germline V gene (reference sequence). V was pared by 0 bases and J by 7 bases, with 13 bases between. The CDR3 is 14 residues long. Study outcomes and limitations: Those CD4+ clones that contracted were mainly in CM and EM (CD8+ ones in EMRA). Some clones that responded turned up in pre-infection memory, which suggests that cross-reactive memory joined in.

Of note for this clonotype: The antigen remains undetermined.

MiXCR, applied by TCRdb to the 5' RACE reads, yields one record per CDR3 protein. The table has 340,000 or so distinct CDR3 sequences, roughly 13% seen once; the top ten hold 20% to 25%. The material sequenced was PBMCs or a T cell subset sorted from them (not recorded which). The chain carries TRBV20-1 and TRBJ2-1; D ambiguous. This clonotype originated in a man between 18 and 35 years old who had mild COVID-19 (a few samples of this study predate the infection). Cell type and time point are not known. The CDR3 DNA reads as TGCAGTGCTAGAGAGGGTCGGTCCAGGAATGAGCAGTTCTTC. It yields the protein CSAREGRSRNEQFF.